Presented here are 30 T cell receptor beta chains from one specimen sequenced in a study of molecular identifiers for immune sequencing clone quantification. TCRdb redid the calling of the PCR reads with MiXCR, one entry per CDR3 protein. The table records around 480,000 distinct CDR3 sequences, 20% to 25% of them present only once. Sequenced sample: naive CD8+ T cells from blood, with Jurkat cell RNA spiked in. Described subset: FACS-sorted CD8+CD4-CCR7+CD45RA+ naive T cells. The receptors stem from a human donor in good health. Some libraries in this study had Jurkat cell RNA spiked in.

Ten or more counts support this clonotype. The rearrangement joins TRBV7-9 to TRBJ2-3; D uncertain. Trimming removed 8 bases from V and 6 bases from J, with 9 bases in between. CDR3 size: 11 residues. Germline values: CDR1 SEHNR, CDR2 FQNEAQ (reference sequence). CDR3 loop: CASVVGDTQYF. In DNA, the CDR3 is TGTGCCAGCGTCGTCGGGGATACGCAGTATTTT.

The J gene is TRBJ2-7, the V gene TRBV28, with 8 bases that match TRBD1. V dropped 5 bases and J dropped 3; count of bases not matched to a gene: 9. The germline CDR1 and CDR2 sequences are MDHEN and SYDVKM. The CDR3 spans 15 residues. The DNA for the CDR3 is TGTGCCAGCAGTCCTGGACAGGGAAAGAACTACGAGCAGTACTTC. Protein sequence: CASSPGQGKNYEQYF.

This clonotype was detected only a few times. The rearrangement links TRBV28 to TRBJ1-6; 7 bases line up with TRBD1. Germline loops: CDR1 MDHEN, CDR2 SYDVKM. The ends lost 7 bases at V and 5 bases at J; junction bases unmatched: 14. The CDR3 is 17 amino acids. CDR3 protein: CASNLGSSTGHNSPLHF. In DNA, the CDR3 is TGTGCCAGCAACCTCGGAAGTTCGACAGGGCATAATTCACCCCTCCACTTT.

CDR3 in amino acids: CASSLESGYGYTF. In nucleotides, the CDR3 is TGCGCCAGCAGCTTGGAGTCGGGCTATGGCTACACCTTC. This chain links TRBV5-1 with TRBJ1-2; D unclear. V was cut by 0 bases and J by 4 bases, with 7 bases left in between. The germline V gene has CDR1 SGHRS and CDR2 YFSETQ. The CDR3 is made up of 13 amino acids. Supplemented by reference TRBV5-1 and TRBJ1-2, the full variable domain reads KAGVTQTPRYLIKTRGQQVTLSCSPISGHRSVSWYQQTPGQGLQFLFEYFSETQRNKGNFPGRFSGRQFSNSRSEMNVSTLELGDSALYLCASSLESGYGYTFGSGTRLTVV.

Turning to this clonotype: This clone may be a read error of a much larger clone one base away. This chain joins TRBV14 and TRBJ2-3; D is possibly TRBD1 (5 bases). The J call may be faulty, since TRBJ1-5 better matches the DNA end. The germline V gene encodes CDR1 SGHDN and CDR2 FVKESK. This CDR3 has 16 amino acids. The CDR3 nucleotides are TGTGCCAGCAGCCAAGATTTCGGGACTAGGGCAGATACGCAGCATTTT. Translating it yields CASSQDFGTRADTQHF.

This clonotype was detected only a few times. The chain combines TRBV10-2 with TRBJ1-6; 9 nucleotides match TRBD1. The CDR3 loop spans 14 amino acids. Germline assignment: CDR1 WSHSY and CDR2 SAAADI. V dropped 4 bases and J dropped 10; count of bases not matched to a gene: 5. For the CDR3, the DNA is TGCGCCAGCAGTGGGGGGACAGGGAAATCACCCCTCCACTTT. Translation: CASSGGTGKSPLHF.

A note on this clonotype: A much larger clone sits a single nucleotide away, making a read error possible. This chain links TRBV12-3 or TRBV12-4 with TRBJ2-7; 9 nucleotides line up with TRBD1. The V gene end was trimmed by 5 bases and the J gene end by 5 bases; junction bases not matched to a gene: 7. The CDR3 is 14 residues long. Here the CDR3 reads CASSPGTGPDEQYF. Here the CDR3 DNA reads TGTGCCAGCAGTCCCGGGACAGGGCCCGACGAGCAGTACTTC.

A note on this clonotype: A much larger clone lies a single base off, so this may be a read error. The rearrangement links TRBV12-3 or TRBV12-4 to TRBJ2-2; 9 nucleotides align to TRBD1. This CDR3 contains 14 residues. V gave up 6 bases and J gave up 3 bases; unmatched junction bases: 2. CDR3 amino acids: CASRGQGYTGELFF. CDR3 bases: TGTGCCAGCAGAGGACAGGGGTACACCGGGGAGCTGTTTTTT.

With respect to this clonotype: A read error may be the cause here, since a much bigger clone is one base away. The V gene is TRBV20-1, the J gene TRBJ2-7; 9 nucleotides line up with TRBD2. The CDR3 loop spans 16 amino acids. Germline loops: CDR1 DFQATT, CDR2 SNEGSKA (reference sequence). The CDR3 coding sequence is TGCTGTGTCAAGGGGGGAGCGGGAGGAAATTCCTACGAGCAGTACTTC. This encodes CCVKGGAGGNSYEQYF.

This clonotype showed up many times. The chain links TRBV28 to TRBJ1-5, with unresolved D. Germline loops: CDR1 MDHEN, CDR2 SYDVKM. Trimming removed 5 bases at V and 5 bases at J, with 10 bases between. The CDR3 consists of 13 residues. CDR3 amino acids: CASSMAAYQPQHF. DNA of the CDR3: TGTGCCAGCAGTATGGCAGCTTATCAGCCCCAGCATTTT.

The CDR3 DNA sequence: TGTGCCAGCGGCAACGAGGGACTAGCATCAGATACGCAGTATTTT. Residues: CASGNEGLASDTQYF. This sequence joins TRBV7-9 and TRBJ2-3; 9 bases align to TRBD2. Losses at the gene ends were 8 bases for V and 4 bases for J; bases not matched to a gene: 10. The CDR3 spans 15 residues. CDR1 is SEHNR, CDR2 FQNEAQ, per germline (reference sequence). Filled out from reference TRBV7-9 and TRBJ2-3, the complete variable domain reads DTGVSQNPRHKITKRGQNVTFRCDPISEHNRLYWYRQTLGQGPEFLTYFQNEAQLEKSRLLSDRFSAERPKGSFSTLEIQRTEQGDSAMYLCASGNEGLASDTQYFGPGTRLTVL.

This clonotype came up a few times. The chain uses TRBV27 and TRBJ2-2; D perhaps matches TRBD2 (6 bases). This CDR3 has 14 residues. V lost 3 bases to trimming and J lost 4 bases, with 9 bases between them. CDR1 is MNHEY and CDR2 is SMNVEV in the germline V gene (reference sequence). CDR3 protein: CASSLEGFTGELFF. The CDR3 nucleotides are TGTGCCAGCAGTTTGGAGGGCTTCACCGGGGAGCTGTTTTTT.

The chain is built from TRBV5-1 and TRBJ1-1; D is perhaps TRBD1 (5 bases). Trimming took 0 bases from V and 3 from J, leaving 12 bases between them. Germline loops: CDR1 SGHRS, CDR2 YFSETQ. The CDR3 has 15 residues. For the CDR3, the DNA is TGCGCCAGCAGCTTGGAGGCGCCGGGGGACACTGAAGCTTTCTTT. Translation: CASSLEAPGDTEAFF.

CDR3 in DNA: TGTGCCAGCAGTTTACTATTCGGGTTCGCGGGCGGGCAGTACTTC. This translates into CASSLLFGFAGGQYF. The J gene is TRBJ2-7, the V gene TRBV28, with a tentative D call TRBD2 (5 bases). The germline V gene encodes CDR1 MDHEN and CDR2 SYDVKM. The V gene lost 2 bases and the J gene lost 9 bases, with 20 bases spanning the gap. The CDR3 loop spans 15 amino acids.

In this sample, this clonotype turned up a few times. This chain uses TRBV6-5 with TRBJ1-4, with unresolved D. CDR1 and CDR2 (germline): MNHEY, SVGAGI. CDR3 size: 15 residues. V was clipped by 6 bases and J by 0 bases, with 11 bases between them. CDR3 bases: TGTGCCAGCAGGCAGCGGGATGCAACTAATGAAAAACTGTTTTTT. Residues: CASRQRDATNEKLFF.

The chain uses TRBV4-1 and TRBJ1-6; no definite D call. The CDR3 loop spans 18 amino acids. CDR1 MGHRA and CDR2 YSYEKL come from the germline V gene. V lost 2 bases and J lost 0, with 14 bases in between. CDR3 in DNA: TGCGCCAGCAGCCAAAACCCTCCGGTGCCCTCCTATAATTCACCCCTCCACTTT. This sequence encodes CASSQNPPVPSYNSPLHF.

The rearrangement links TRBV11-2 to TRBJ2-1; TRBD2 matches 13 bases. The CDR3 totals 19 residues. Trimming took 4 bases from V and 4 from J; bases not matched to a gene: 13. CDR1 SGHAT and CDR2 FQNNGV come from the germline V gene. The CDR3 DNA reads as TGTGCCAGCAGCTCCGGTCCCGGGACTAGCGGGGTGAGGTACAATGAGCAGTTCTTC. Amino acid sequence: CASSSGPGTSGVRYNEQFF.

This clonotype was seen ten or more times. The V and J genes are TRBV12-5 and TRBJ2-2, with D unclear. Trimming stripped 6 bases from V and 2 bases from J, with 7 bases between. This CDR3 is built from 13 residues. The germline gives CDR1 LGHNT, CDR2 FRNRAP. This chain's CDR3 is CASGQINTGELFF. CDR3 DNA sequence: TGTGCTAGTGGCCAAATTAACACCGGGGAGCTGTTTTTT.

The chain has TRBV27 and TRBJ2-7; D possibly corresponds to TRBD1 (6 bases). V was cut by 5 bases and J by 4 bases, with 15 bases left in between. The CDR3 runs to 14 residues. Per germline, CDR1 MNHEY and CDR2 SMNVEV (reference sequence). The CDR3 bases are TGTGCCAGCAGTAGGACAGATAACGTTTACGAGCAGTACTTC. Its protein is CASSRTDNVYEQYF.

Many counts were recorded for this clonotype. As DNA, the CDR3 is TGCAGCGTGGACAGGGATGGGTCGAACACTGAAGCTTTCTTT. The encoded protein is CSVDRDGSNTEAFF. The V call is TRBV29-1, the J call TRBJ1-1; 8 bases are a match to TRBD1. J lost 1 base, V lost 6 bases, and 7 bases had no gene match. The CDR3 spans 14 residues. Germline V lookup: CDR1 SQVTM, CDR2 ANQGSEA.

This clonotype showed up many times. This sequence joins TRBV4-1 and TRBJ1-4; possible D gene TRBD1, 5 bases. Trimming cost V 9 bases and J 3 bases, with 8 bases left between them. The CDR3 covers 12 residues. Germline-derived CDR1 and CDR2 are MGHRA and YSYEKL. The CDR3 DNA sequence: TGCGCCAGTTCGACAGCTAATGAAAAACTGTTTTTT. Translating it yields CASSTANEKLFF.

V usage is TRBV4-3 and J usage is TRBJ2-7; D not certain. The V gene's germline CDR1 is LGHNA and CDR2 YSLEER. This CDR3 is 13 amino acids long. Trimming pared 3 bases from V and 5 bases from J, leaving 11 bases between. The CDR3 here is CASSQTRSDEQYF. CDR3 DNA: TGCGCCAGCAGCCAGACTCGGTCGGACGAGCAGTACTTC.

This chain connects TRBV6-2 or TRBV6-3 to TRBJ2-3; D is unresolved. Germline V gene data show CDR1 as MNHEY and CDR2 as SVGEGT. V was trimmed by 8 bases and J by 0 bases, leaving 15 bases between them. This CDR3 contains 15 residues. The CDR3 DNA is TGTGCCAGCTCGGAAGTGTCTCTTAGCACAGATACGCAGTATTTT. Its protein is CASSEVSLSTDTQYF.

This clonotype was seen ten or more times. The chain recombines TRBV9 with TRBJ2-2; D possibly uses TRBD1 or TRBD2 (6 bases each). The CDR3 has 15 residues. Germline CDR1 reads SGDLS; CDR2 reads YYNGEE. Between the trimmed V and J ends, which lost 0 bases and 5 bases, there was a span of 11 bases. CDR3 loop: CASSVGGAETGELFF. CDR3 DNA sequence: TGTGCCAGCAGCGTAGGGGGGGCTGAGACCGGGGAGCTGTTTTTT.

This clonotype was counted at least ten times. This chain uses TRBV6-6 with TRBJ2-5; no reliable D call. This CDR3 has 13 residues. Germline V lookup: CDR1 MNHNY, CDR2 SVGAGI (reference sequence). Trimming removed 4 bases from V and 1 base from J, with 7 bases in between. In nucleotides, the CDR3 is TGTGCCAGCAGTTCCAGGAGCCAAGAGACCCAGTACTTC. This sequence encodes CASSSRSQETQYF.

The sample holds a few counts of this clonotype. This chain links TRBV7-2 with TRBJ1-2; D not certain. Germline assignment: CDR1 SGHTA and CDR2 FQGNSA. The V end was cut by 4 bases, the J end by 8 bases, with 11 bases between. CDR3 size: 12 residues. This CDR3 reads CASSSWTAGYTF. In DNA form, the CDR3 reads TGTGCCAGCAGCTCCTGGACCGCGGGCTACACCTTC. Complete variable domain (other parts from reference TRBV7-2 and TRBJ1-2): GAGVSQSPSNKVTEKGKDVELRCDPISGHTALYWYRQSLGQGLEFLIYFQGNSAPDKSGLPSDRFSAERTGGSVSTLTIQRTQQEDSAVYLCASSSWTAGYTFGSGTRLTVV.

The chain links TRBV20-1 to TRBJ1-5; maybe TRBD1 (6 bases). Germline V gene data show CDR1 as DFQATT and CDR2 as SNEGSKA (reference sequence). The CDR3 totals 15 residues. Trimming took off 4 bases at V and 2 bases at J, with 15 bases between the two ends. The CDR3 spells CSAKNRAGGNQPQHF. As DNA, the CDR3 is TGCAGTGCTAAAAACAGGGCAGGGGGCAATCAGCCCCAGCATTTT.

Details on this clonotype: It may be a read error: a sequence one base away is much more abundant. Because it lacks the conserved phenylalanine or tryptophan at the end, this CDR3 is likely a read error. This chain joins TRBV7-6 and TRBJ2-2; 9 positions match TRBD2. After removal of 3 bases from V and 4 bases from J, the junction contained 6 bases not matched to a gene. Germline V lookup: CDR1 SGHVS, CDR2 FNYEAQ. The CDR3 is 16 residues long. For the CDR3, the DNA is TGTGCCAGCAGCTTCGTGCTAGCGGGATCCACCGGGGAGCTGTTTTTG. Translation gives CASSFVLAGSTGELFL.

Note on this clonotype: A read error may explain this, as a much larger clone is one base away. This sequence joins TRBV4-1 and TRBJ2-1, with 7 bases fitting TRBD2. The CDR3 runs 15 residues. Germline V lookup: CDR1 MGHRA, CDR2 YSYEKL. Germline trimming cut 3 bases from V and 5 bases from J; bases unmatched to any gene: 7. The CDR3 coding sequence is TGCGCCAGCAGCCATGTTGCGGGGACTAACAATGAGCAGTTCTTC. This gives the protein CASSHVAGTNNEQFF.

This clonotype was counted at least ten times. The chain has TRBV12-3 or TRBV12-4 and TRBJ2-3; 8 nucleotides agree with TRBD2. Germline trimming cut 3 bases from V and 2 bases from J; bases unmatched to any gene: 4. CDR3 length: 15 amino acids. The CDR3 DNA is TGTGCCAGCAGTTTTCAGCGGGGGCTCACAGATACGCAGTATTTT. The encoded protein is CASSFQRGLTDTQYF.